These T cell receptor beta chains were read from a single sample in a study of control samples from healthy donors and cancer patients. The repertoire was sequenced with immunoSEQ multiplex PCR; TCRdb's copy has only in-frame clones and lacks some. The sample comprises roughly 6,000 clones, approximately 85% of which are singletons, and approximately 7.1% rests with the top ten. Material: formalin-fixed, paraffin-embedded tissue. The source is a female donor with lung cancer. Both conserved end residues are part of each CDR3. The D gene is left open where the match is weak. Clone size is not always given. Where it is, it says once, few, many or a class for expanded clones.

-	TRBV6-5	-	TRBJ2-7	CASSYSSRGEQYF	TGTGCCAGCAGTTACTCCAGTCGGGGGGAGCAGTACTTC
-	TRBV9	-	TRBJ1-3	CASSVGHYSGNTIYF	TGTGCCAGCAGCGTAGGGCATTACTCTGGAAACACCATATATTTT
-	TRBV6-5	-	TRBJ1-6	CASRRPTENSPLHF	TGTGCCAGCCGGAGACCGACAGAGAATTCACCCCTCCACTTT
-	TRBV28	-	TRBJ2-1	CASSLRWPEQFF	TGTGCCAGCAGTTTGCGGTGGCCAGAGCAGTTCTTC
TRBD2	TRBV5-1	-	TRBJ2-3	CASSLLLAGFLSSTDTQYF	TGCGCCAGCAGCTTACTGCTAGCGGGATTTCTCTCCAGCACAGATACGCAGTATTTT
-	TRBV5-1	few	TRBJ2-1	CASSFRETDEQFF	TGCGCCAGCAGCTTCAGGGAAACCGATGAGCAGTTCTTC
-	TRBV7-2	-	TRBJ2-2	CASSLEVVYTGELFF	TGTGCCAGCAGCTTGGAGGTCGTTTACACCGGGGAGCTGTTTTTT
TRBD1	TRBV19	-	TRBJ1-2	CASSMAPDRVGYTF	TGTGCCAGTAGTATGGCCCCGGACAGGGTGGGCTACACCTTC
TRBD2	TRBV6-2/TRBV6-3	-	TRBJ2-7	CASSILAGGPYEQYF	TGTGCCAGCAGCATACTAGCGGGAGGTCCCTACGAGCAGTACTTC
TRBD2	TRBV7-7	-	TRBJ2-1	CASSLGLAGADEQFF	TGTGCTAGCAGCTTGGGACTAGCGGGAGCCGATGAGCAGTTCTTC
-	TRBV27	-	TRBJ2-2	CASQGSPRGELFF	TGTGCCAGCCAGGGCTCTCCGCGCGGGGAGCTGTTTTTT